These 10 T cell receptor beta chains were all obtained from the same sample, sequenced in a study of metastatic and nonmetastatic thyroid tumors. No patient received treatment before thyroid surgery. TCRdb re-called clones from the PCR reads using MiXCR. The sample records around 20,000 clones, about 23% being singletons. Sequencing was done on a sample of adjacent normal tissue. These receptors came from a female donor with papillary thyroid cancer or a benign thyroid nodule (not recorded which). Some clones in this sample may be carry-over from other donors' samples.

This clone was seen more than once but under ten times. V usage is TRBV12-5 and J usage is TRBJ1-1, with D possibly TRBD1 on 5 matching bases. V was shortened by 10 bases and J by 4 bases, with 22 bases between the two germline ends. Germline V gene data show CDR1 as LGHNT and CDR2 as FRNRAP. The CDR3 spans 15 residues. The CDR3 loop reads CATQGKGQGGTEAFF. In nucleotides, the CDR3 is TGTGCTACCCAAGGGAAGGGTCAGGGAGGCACTGAAGCTTTCTTT.

This clone appeared a single time. The V call is TRBV18, the J call TRBJ1-2; TRBD1 agrees at 10 bases. V was clipped by 3 bases and J by 8 bases; unmatched bases: 6. Germline V gives CDR1 KGHSH, CDR2 LQKENI. The CDR3 sequence is 14 residues long. The CDR3 DNA reads as TGTGCCAGCTCACCGAGACAGGGGGCGAGGGGCTACACCTTC. It codes for CASSPRQGARGYTF.

Regarding this clone: One junction end disagrees with the germline gene, perhaps due to a read error. V usage is TRBV5-1 and J usage is TRBJ2-6; 10 bases align to TRBD1. The length of the CDR3 is 17 residues. The germline gives CDR1 SGHRS, CDR2 YFSETQ. CDR3 DNA: TGTTCCACCAGACGACAGGGGGCACACTCTGGGGCCAACTTCCTGACTTTC. Translation gives CSTRRQGAHSGANFLTF.

This clone was detected many times. The rearrangement uses TRBV5-1 and TRBJ2-1; D might be TRBD1 or TRBD2, each matching 5 bases. V lost 0 bases and J 8 bases, leaving 12 bases between the germline ends. The CDR3 loop spans 14 amino acids. CDR1 SGHRS and CDR2 YFSETQ come from the germline V gene. Written as DNA, the CDR3 is TGCGCCAGCAGCTTGGTGGGACCAGGTGATGAGCAGTTCTTC. Translation: CASSLVGPGDEQFF.

This clone came up a few times. The chain employs TRBV6-1 and TRBJ1-3; D gene uncertain. Germline V gene data show CDR1 as MNHNS and CDR2 as SASEGT. The CDR3 sequence is 16 residues long. V shed 0 bases and J shed 3 bases, with 12 bases lying between them. The CDR3 reads CASSEAWVEFGNTIYF. DNA of the CDR3: TGTGCCAGCAGTGAAGCGTGGGTAGAATTTGGAAACACCATATATTTT.

The CDR3 nucleotides read TGTGCCAGCAGCTTTGCTGGTACGAGGGGGCTCTACGAGCAGTACTTC. It specifies CASSFAGTRGLYEQYF. The rearrangement uses TRBV7-2 and TRBJ2-7; 7 nucleotides agree with TRBD1. With V trimmed by 3 bases and J by 3 bases, 11 bases remained unmatched. Germline V gives CDR1 SGHTA, CDR2 FQGNSA. The CDR3 has 16 amino acids.

The chain uses TRBV9 and TRBJ1-3; D unclear. The V gene's germline CDR1 is SGDLS and CDR2 YYNGEE. V gave up 2 bases and J gave up 4 bases, with 4 bases separating them. The CDR3 spans 12 residues. The CDR3 is CASSVGGNTIYF. CDR3 DNA: TGTGCCAGCAGCGTGGGAGGAAACACCATATATTTT.

The rearrangement links TRBV4-3 to TRBJ2-7; possible D gene TRBD2, 6 bases. The V gene lost 3 bases and the J gene lost 7 bases, with 13 bases spanning the gap. CDR1 is LGHNA and CDR2 is YSLEER in the germline V gene. The CDR3 runs 13 residues. CDR3 in amino acids: CASSQSGSREQYF. The CDR3, as DNA: TGCGCCAGCAGCCAGTCCGGGAGCCGAGAGCAGTACTTC.

This clone showed up just a few times. The V gene is TRBV5-1, the J gene TRBJ2-2, with unresolved D. The germline V gene encodes CDR1 SGHRS and CDR2 YFSETQ. Trimming removed 2 bases at V and 4 bases at J, with 15 bases between. The length of the CDR3 is 16 residues. The DNA for the CDR3 is TGCGCCAGCAGCTTTGGCCATCGTGATCTCACCGGGGAGCTGTTTTTT. The encoded protein is CASSFGHRDLTGELFF.

Within the sample, this clone is medium-sized. The rearrangement joins TRBV28 to TRBJ1-2; tentative D call: TRBD1 (6 bases). V was shortened by 4 bases and J by 2 bases, with 17 bases between the two germline ends. Per germline, CDR1 MDHEN and CDR2 SYDVKM. This CDR3 is built from 16 residues. CDR3 residues: CASSSLDFDRNYGYTF. The CDR3 DNA reads TGTGCCAGCAGTTCCCTAGACTTCGACAGGAACTATGGCTACACCTTC.